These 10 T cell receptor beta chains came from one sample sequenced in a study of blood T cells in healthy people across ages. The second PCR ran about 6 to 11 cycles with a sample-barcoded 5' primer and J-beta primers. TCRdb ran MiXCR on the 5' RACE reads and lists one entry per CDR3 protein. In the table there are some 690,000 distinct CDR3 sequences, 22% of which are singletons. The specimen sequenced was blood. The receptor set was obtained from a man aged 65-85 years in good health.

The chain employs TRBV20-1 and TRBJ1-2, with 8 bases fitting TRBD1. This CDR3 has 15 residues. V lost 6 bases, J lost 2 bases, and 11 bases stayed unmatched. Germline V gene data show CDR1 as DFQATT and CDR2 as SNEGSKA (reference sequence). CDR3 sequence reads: CSATRQGSRNYGYTF. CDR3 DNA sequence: TGCAGTGCCACGAGACAGGGGAGTAGAAACTATGGCTACACCTTC.

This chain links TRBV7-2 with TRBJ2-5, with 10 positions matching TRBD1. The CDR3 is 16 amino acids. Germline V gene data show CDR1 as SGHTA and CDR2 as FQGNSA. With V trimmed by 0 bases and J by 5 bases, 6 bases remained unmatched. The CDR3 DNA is TGTGCCAGCAGCTTAGCCCCGACAGGGGGCTGGGAGACCCAGTACTTC. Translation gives CASSLAPTGGWETQYF.

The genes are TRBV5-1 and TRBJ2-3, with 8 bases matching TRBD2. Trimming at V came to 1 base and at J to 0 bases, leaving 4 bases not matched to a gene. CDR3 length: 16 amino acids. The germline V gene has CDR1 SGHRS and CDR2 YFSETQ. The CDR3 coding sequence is TGCGCCAGCAGCTTGCGGACTAGCCGTAGCACAGATACGCAGTATTTT. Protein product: CASSLRTSRSTDTQYF.

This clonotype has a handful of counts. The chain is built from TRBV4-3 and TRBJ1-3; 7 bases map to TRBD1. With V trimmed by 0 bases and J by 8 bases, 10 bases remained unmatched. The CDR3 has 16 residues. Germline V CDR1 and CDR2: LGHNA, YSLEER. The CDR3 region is CASSQDIFGDRDTIYF. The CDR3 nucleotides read TGCGCCAGCAGCCAAGACATCTTCGGCGACAGGGACACCATATATTTT.

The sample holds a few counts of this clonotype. The CDR3 protein is CASSPRTGWGIQYF. Here the CDR3 DNA reads TGTGCCAGCAGTCCTCGGACGGGTTGGGGCATTCAGTACTTC. The gene calls are TRBV28 and TRBJ2-4, with no clear D. The CDR3 length is 14 residues. The germline CDR1 and CDR2 sequences are MDHEN and SYDVKM. V lost 5 bases and J lost 9, with 17 bases in between. Combining the CDR3 with reference TRBV28 and TRBJ2-4 gives the whole variable domain DVKVTQSSRYLVKRTGEKVFLECVQDMDHENMFWYRQDPGLGLRLIYFSYDVKMKEKGDIPEGYSVSREKKERFSLILESASTNQTSMYLCASSPRTGWGIQYFGAGTRLSVL.

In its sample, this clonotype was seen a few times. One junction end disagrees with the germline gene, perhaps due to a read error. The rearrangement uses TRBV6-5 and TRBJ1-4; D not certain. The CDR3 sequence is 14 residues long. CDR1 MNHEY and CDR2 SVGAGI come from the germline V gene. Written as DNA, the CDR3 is TGTGTCAGCAGTCCGGACGGACGGTACGGAAAACTGTTTTTT. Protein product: CVSSPDGRYGKLFF.

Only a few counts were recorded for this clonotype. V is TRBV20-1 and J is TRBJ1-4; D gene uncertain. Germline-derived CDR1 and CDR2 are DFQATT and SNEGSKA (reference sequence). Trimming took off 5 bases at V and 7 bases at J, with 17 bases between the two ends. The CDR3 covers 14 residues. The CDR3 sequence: CSAEDRKALEKLFF. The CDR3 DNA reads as TGCAGTGCTGAGGACCGGAAGGCCCTTGAAAAACTGTTTTTT.

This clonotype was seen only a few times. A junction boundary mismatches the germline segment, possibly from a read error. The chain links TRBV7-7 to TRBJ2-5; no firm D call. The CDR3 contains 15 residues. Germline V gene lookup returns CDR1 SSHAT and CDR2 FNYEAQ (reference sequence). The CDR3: CASNLVRASQETQYF. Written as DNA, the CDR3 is TGTGCCAGCAACTTAGTCCGGGCCTCCCAAGAGACCCAGTACTTC.

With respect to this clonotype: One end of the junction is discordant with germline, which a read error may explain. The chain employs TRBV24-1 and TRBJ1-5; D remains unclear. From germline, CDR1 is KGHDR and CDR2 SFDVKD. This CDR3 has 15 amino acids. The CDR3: CATGDNSGSNQPQHF. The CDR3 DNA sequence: TGTGCCACCGGTGATAACAGTGGAAGCAATCAGCCCCAGCATTTT.

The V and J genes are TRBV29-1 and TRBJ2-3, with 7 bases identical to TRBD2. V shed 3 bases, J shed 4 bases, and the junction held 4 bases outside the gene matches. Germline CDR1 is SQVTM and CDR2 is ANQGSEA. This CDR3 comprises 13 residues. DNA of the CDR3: TGCAGCGTTGAGGGACTATTCCCAGATACGCAGTATTTT. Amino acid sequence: CSVEGLFPDTQYF.